This TCR beta chain is drawn from a study of blood T cell repertoires in COVID-19. The wider study: From the United States, Italy and Spain came samples of acute and convalescent COVID-19. PBMCs, B-cell-depleted T cells, or T cells were the source of the cDNA or gDNA that made up the material.

In the authors' methods: Estimation of nucleated cell counts was performed using reference gene primer amplification. Sequenced by immunoSEQ multiplex PCR; TCRdb stores in-frame clones only, minus some. The D gene and trimming were derived from the DNA, and the V and J assignments and clone size from that table. This sample has around 170,000 clones, with over 80% found just once. The V gene end was trimmed by 6 bases and the J gene end by 6 bases; junction bases not matched to a gene: 6. The CDR3 consists of 13 residues. The sequencing sample was made of peripheral blood. The chain carries TRBV12-3 or TRBV12-4 and TRBJ1-2; 8 bases align to TRBD1. This receptor was identified in a woman between 55 and 75 years old with acute or convalescent COVID-19. Written as DNA, the CDR3 is TGTGCCAGCAGATCCGGGACAGGAGATGGCTACACCTTC. The encoded protein is CASRSGTGDGYTF.